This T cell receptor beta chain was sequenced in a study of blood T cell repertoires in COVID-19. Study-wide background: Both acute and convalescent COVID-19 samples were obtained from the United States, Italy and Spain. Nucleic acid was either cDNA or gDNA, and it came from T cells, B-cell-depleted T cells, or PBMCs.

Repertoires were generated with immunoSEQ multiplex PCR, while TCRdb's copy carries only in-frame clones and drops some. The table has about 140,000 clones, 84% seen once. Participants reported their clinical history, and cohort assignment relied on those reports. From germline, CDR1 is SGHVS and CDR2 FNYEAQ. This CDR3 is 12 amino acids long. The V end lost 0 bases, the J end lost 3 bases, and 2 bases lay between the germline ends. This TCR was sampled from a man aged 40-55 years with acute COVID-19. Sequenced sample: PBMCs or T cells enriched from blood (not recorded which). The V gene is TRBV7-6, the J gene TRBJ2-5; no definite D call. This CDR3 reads CASSLAEETQYF. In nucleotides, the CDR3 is TGTGCCAGCAGCTTAGCCGAAGAGACCCAGTACTTC.